This T cell receptor (beta chain) appears in the sequencing data of a study of T cells in Graves' hyperthyroidism and ophthalmopathy. Researchers took RNA transcripts and amplified the TCR beta CDR3 regions from them. Initially, a first-round RT-PCR of the TCR CDR3 employed the HTBI primer set. TCRdb independently ran MiXCR on the multiplex PCR reads; one entry per CDR3 protein. The sample comprises approximately 700,000 distinct CDR3 sequences, about a sixth of which are singletons, and approximately 8.4% rests with the top ten. Pregnant or lactating patients were excluded, as were those with uncontrolled infection or other autoimmune disease. This clonotype was counted only a few times. The sequencing sample was made of blood. This receptor was identified in a young man with Graves' hyperthyroidism.

The DNA of the CDR3 is TGCGCCAGCAGCTTGCAGGCGGGTTACGCCTACGAGCAGTACTTC. Amino acids: CASSLQAGYAYEQYF. The chain uses TRBV5-1 and TRBJ2-7, with D perhaps matching TRBD2 (5 bases). This CDR3 has 15 amino acids. Germline assignment: CDR1 SGHRS and CDR2 YFSETQ. Trimming pared 1 base from V and 2 bases from J, leaving 13 bases between.